Below, one TCR beta chain is given with its context. This sample is drawn from a study of monozygotic twins with inflammatory bowel disease. From its re-call of the 5' RACE reads, TCRdb lists each CDR3 protein once, without DNA. The sample table includes over 150,000 distinct CDR3 sequences. The length of the CDR3 is 16 residues. Germline V gene lookup returns CDR1 LGHDT and CDR2 YNNKEL (reference sequence). The sequence came from a human donor with ulcerative colitis or Crohn's disease, or a healthy co-twin of an affected twin (not recorded which). The sample consisted of blood. The chain carries TRBV3-1 and TRBJ2-5; without DNA, the TCRdb call of TRBD2 cannot be checked. The CDR3 reads CASSQESGGSQETQYF.